Each of the 13 T cell receptor beta chains below was sequenced from the same sample in a study of shared clonotypes between healthy human individuals. Generated by immunoSEQ multiplex PCR, the TCRdb table keeps only in-frame clones and is missing some. The sample has around 2.1 million clones, around 95% seen once. Sample: naive CD4+ T cells sorted from blood. The subset is: CD45RA+ positively selected. The origin of the receptors is a man aged 18 to 30 in good health.

The chain joins TRBV10-2 to TRBJ1-1, with D tentatively TRBD1 (6 bases). The V end was cut by 5 bases, the J end by 1 base, with 14 bases between. The germline V gene encodes CDR1 WSHSY and CDR2 SAAADI. The CDR3 extends over 15 amino acids. The CDR3 DNA reads as TGCGCCAGCAGTACGAGGGGGTTAGGGAACACTGAAGCTTTCTTT. Amino acids: CASSTRGLGNTEAFF.

The gene calls are TRBV6-1 and TRBJ2-2; D gene ambiguous. The ends were cut back, 3 bases at V and 1 base at J, with 6 bases in the middle. The CDR3 totals 14 residues. From germline, CDR1 is MNHNS and CDR2 SASEGT. The CDR3: CASSDRQNTGELFF. As DNA, the CDR3 is TGTGCCAGCAGTGATCGACAGAACACCGGGGAGCTGTTTTTT.

The gene calls are TRBV7-9 and TRBJ2-5; 8 positions agree with TRBD2. Germline assignment: CDR1 SEHNR and CDR2 FQNEAQ (reference sequence). The trim removed 1 base at V and 5 bases at J, leaving 12 bases unmatched. The CDR3 is 17 residues long. CDR3 sequence: CASSLDRGTSIGETQYF. The DNA for the CDR3 is TGTGCCAGCAGCTTAGATAGGGGGACTAGTATCGGGGAGACCCAGTACTTC.

This clone was counted a few times. The genes are TRBV30 and TRBJ1-6, with D unresolved. CDR3 length: 11 residues. Between the trimmed V and J ends, which lost 1 base and 14 bases, there was a span of 9 bases. Germline values: CDR1 GTSNPN, CDR2 SVGIG (reference sequence). For the CDR3, the DNA is TGTGCCTGGAGTGCCGGAATGGCCCTCCACTTT. Its translation is CAWSAGMALHF. The full variable domain, with the rest looked up from reference TRBV30 and TRBJ1-6, is SQTIHQWPATLVQPVGSPLSLECTVEGTSNPNLYWYRQAAGRGLQLLFYSVGIGQISSEVPQNLSASRPQDRQFILSSKKLLLSDSGFYLCAWSAGMALHFGNGTRLTVT.

This chain uses TRBV28 with TRBJ1-2; a possible D gene is TRBD1 (5 bases). The CDR3 totals 15 residues. Trimming stripped 5 bases from V and 8 bases from J, with 21 bases between. Looked up from germline, CDR1 is MDHEN and CDR2 is SYDVKM. The CDR3 loop is CASSPPGLTYEGYTF. In nucleotides, the CDR3 is TGTGCCAGCAGTCCCCCGGGACTGACCTATGAGGGCTACACCTTC.

J is TRBJ2-4 and V is TRBV4-1, with D hard to call. Trimming shortened V by 0 bases and J by 0 bases, and 6 bases separated the two germline ends. The CDR3 is 15 amino acids. Germline CDR1 and CDR2: MGHRA and YSYEKL. This CDR3 reads CASSQDILAKNIQYF. In nucleotides, the CDR3 is TGCGCCAGCAGCCAAGATATATTAGCCAAAAACATTCAGTACTTC.

V gene TRBV19 combines with J gene TRBJ2-2; 8 bases agree with TRBD2. Trimming at V came to 7 bases and at J to 0 bases, leaving 7 bases not matched to a gene. Germline-derived CDR1 and CDR2 are LNHDA and SQIVND (reference sequence). This CDR3 has 16 residues. The CDR3 loop reads CASMASGRANTGELFF. Written as DNA, the CDR3 is TGTGCCAGTATGGCTAGCGGGCGCGCGAACACCGGGGAGCTGTTTTTT.

The chain couples TRBV4-1 to TRBJ1-5; 7 bases fit TRBD1. The CDR3 covers 15 residues. Trimming at V came to 2 bases and at J to 3 bases, leaving 4 bases not matched to a gene. Germline V lookup: CDR1 MGHRA, CDR2 YSYEKL. This chain's CDR3 is CASSQSGGLNQPQHF. The DNA for the CDR3 is TGCGCCAGCAGCCAATCAGGGGGACTCAATCAGCCCCAGCATTTT.

This chain links TRBV30 with TRBJ1-1; D might be TRBD1 (6 bases). The CDR3 is 14 residues long. The germline CDR1 and CDR2 sequences are GTSNPN and SVGIG (reference sequence). V was cut by 2 bases and J by 0 bases, with 10 bases left in between. CDR3 protein: CAWSRGQMNTEAFF. In DNA, the CDR3 is TGTGCCTGGAGTAGAGGACAGATGAACACTGAAGCTTTCTTT.

This chain uses TRBV7-2 with TRBJ2-7, with D tentatively TRBD2 (6 bases). CDR1 and CDR2 (germline): SGHTA, FQGNSA. The CDR3 has 14 residues. V lost 2 bases, J lost 3 bases, and 11 bases lay in between. The CDR3 sequence: CASSLRSGRYEQYF. In DNA, the CDR3 is TGTGCCAGCAGCTTAAGGAGCGGGCGCTACGAGCAGTACTTC.

This sequence joins TRBV11-2 and TRBJ1-1; D unresolved. Trimming shortened V by 5 bases and J by 8 bases, and 12 bases separated the two germline ends. The germline V gene encodes CDR1 SGHAT and CDR2 FQNNGV. The CDR3 is 12 residues long. CDR3 protein: CASSLSPGEAFF. CDR3 DNA: TGTGCCAGCAGCCTCAGCCCGGGGGAAGCTTTCTTT.

Worth noting for this clone: Other DNA sequences within the sample encode an identical CDR3. This chain links TRBV2 with TRBJ2-1; D could derive from TRBD1 or TRBD2 (5 bases each). The CDR3 loop spans 13 amino acids. The V and J ends lost 3 bases and 4 bases respectively, with 7 bases between them. Germline CDR1 is SNHLY and CDR2 is FYNNEI. CDR3 sequence: CASSEGPYNEQFF. The CDR3 DNA sequence: TGTGCCAGCAGTGAGGGACCGTACAATGAGCAGTTCTTC.

V usage is TRBV6-1 and J usage is TRBJ2-7; no definite D call. The CDR3 is 11 amino acids. Between the trimmed V and J ends, which lost 8 bases and 3 bases, there was a span of 8 bases. Germline V gene sequence: CDR1 MNHNS, CDR2 SASEGT. CDR3 in amino acids: CASPGLYEQYF. The CDR3 region has the DNA TGTGCCAGCCCTGGCCTCTACGAGCAGTACTTC.